The clone carrying this T cell receptor beta chain has ten or more counts. Its target is unknown. MiXCR, applied by TCRdb to the reads, yields one record per CDR3 protein. The sample has about 250,000 distinct CDR3 sequences; approximately 6.7% are singletons. These data belong to a study of T cell repertoires in cytomegalovirus infection. Across the whole study: It can be stated that public TCR beta signatures indicated CMV infection as well as a matching HLA type.

The CDR3 extends over 14 amino acids. In germline, CDR1 is MNHEY, CDR2 SVGEGT. Deletions cut 8 bases from V and 3 bases from J, with 16 bases between. Study-level points and caveats: Carriers of CMV plus the relevant HLA were identified by cumulative public TCR beta family frequency.

V and J are TRBV6-2 or TRBV6-3 and TRBJ1-2, with D possibly TRBD1 on 5 matching bases. This clonotype originated in a human donor in good health (CMV status not recorded). Some clones in this sample may be carry-over from other donors' samples. Sequenced sample: PBMCs. CDR3 in DNA: TGTGCCAGCCACCGGGGGGGGACGGACTATGGCTACACCTTC. It translates to CASHRGGTDYGYTF.